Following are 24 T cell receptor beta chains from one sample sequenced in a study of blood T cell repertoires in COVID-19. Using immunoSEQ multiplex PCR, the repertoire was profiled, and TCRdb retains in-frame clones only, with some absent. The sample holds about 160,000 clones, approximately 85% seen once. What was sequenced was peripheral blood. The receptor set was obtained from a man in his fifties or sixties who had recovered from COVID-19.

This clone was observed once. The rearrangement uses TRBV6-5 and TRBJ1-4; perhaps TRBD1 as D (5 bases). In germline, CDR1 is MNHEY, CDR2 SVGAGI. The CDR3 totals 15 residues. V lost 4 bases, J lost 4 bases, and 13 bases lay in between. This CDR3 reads CASSFRGGNNEKLFF. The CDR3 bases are TGTGCCAGCAGTTTCCGGGGGGGGAATAATGAAAAACTGTTTTTT.

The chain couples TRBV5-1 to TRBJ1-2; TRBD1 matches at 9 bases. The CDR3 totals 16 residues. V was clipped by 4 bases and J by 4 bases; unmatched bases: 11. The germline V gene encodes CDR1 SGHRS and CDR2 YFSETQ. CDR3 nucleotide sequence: TGCGCCAGCAGCGCTGGGACAGGGAGGACCAGCTATGGCTACACCTTC. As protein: CASSAGTGRTSYGYTF.

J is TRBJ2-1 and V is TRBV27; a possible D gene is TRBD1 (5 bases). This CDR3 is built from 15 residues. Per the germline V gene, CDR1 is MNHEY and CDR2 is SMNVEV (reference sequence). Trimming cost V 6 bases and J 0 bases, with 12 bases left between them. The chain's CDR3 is CASSLRVNSYNEQFF. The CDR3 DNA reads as TGTGCCAGCAGCCTCAGGGTAAACTCCTACAATGAGCAGTTCTTC.

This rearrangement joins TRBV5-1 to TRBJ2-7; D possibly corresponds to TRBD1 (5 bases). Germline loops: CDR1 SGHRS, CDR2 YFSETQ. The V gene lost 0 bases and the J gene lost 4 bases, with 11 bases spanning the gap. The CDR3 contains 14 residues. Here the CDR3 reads CASSLEAGRYEQYF. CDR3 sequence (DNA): TGCGCCAGCAGCTTGGAAGCAGGGCGGTACGAGCAGTACTTC.

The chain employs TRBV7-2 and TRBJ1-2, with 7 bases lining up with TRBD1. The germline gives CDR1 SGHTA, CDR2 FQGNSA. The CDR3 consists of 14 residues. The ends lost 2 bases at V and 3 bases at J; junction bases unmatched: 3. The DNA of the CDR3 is TGTGCCAGCAGCTTAAACACAGGGGACTATGGCTACACCTTC. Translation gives CASSLNTGDYGYTF.

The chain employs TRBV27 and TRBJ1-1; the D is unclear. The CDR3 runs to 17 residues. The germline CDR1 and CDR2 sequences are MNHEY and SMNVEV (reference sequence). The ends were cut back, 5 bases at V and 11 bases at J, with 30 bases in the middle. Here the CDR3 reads CASSHRRRQLEELVAFF. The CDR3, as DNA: TGTGCCAGCAGTCACCGCCGACGACAACTCGAAGAACTGGTGGCTTTCTTT.

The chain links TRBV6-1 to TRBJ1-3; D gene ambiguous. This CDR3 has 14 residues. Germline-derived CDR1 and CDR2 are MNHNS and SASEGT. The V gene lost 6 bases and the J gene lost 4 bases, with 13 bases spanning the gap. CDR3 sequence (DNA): TGTGCCAGCAGCCGGAGGACGGGGGGAAACACCATATATTTT. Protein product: CASSRRTGGNTIYF.

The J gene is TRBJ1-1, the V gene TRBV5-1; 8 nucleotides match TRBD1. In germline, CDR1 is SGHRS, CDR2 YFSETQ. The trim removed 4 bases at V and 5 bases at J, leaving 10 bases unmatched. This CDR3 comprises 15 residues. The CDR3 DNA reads TGCGCCAGCAGCCTGGAGGGGGACAGGTGGACTGAAGCTTTCTTT. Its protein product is CASSLEGDRWTEAFF.

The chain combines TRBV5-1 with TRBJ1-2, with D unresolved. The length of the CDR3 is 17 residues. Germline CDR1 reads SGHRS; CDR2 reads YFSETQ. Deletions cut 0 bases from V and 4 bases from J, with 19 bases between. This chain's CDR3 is CASSLAGETYDPYGYTF. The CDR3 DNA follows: TGCGCCAGCAGCTTGGCCGGGGAGACGTATGACCCCTATGGCTACACCTTC.

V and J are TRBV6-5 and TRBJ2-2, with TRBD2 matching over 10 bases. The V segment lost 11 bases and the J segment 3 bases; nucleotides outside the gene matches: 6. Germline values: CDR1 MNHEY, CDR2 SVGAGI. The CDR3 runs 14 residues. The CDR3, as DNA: TGTGCCGGAGCGGGGGGGCCGGACACCGGGGAGCTGTTTTTT. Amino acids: CAGAGGPDTGELFF.

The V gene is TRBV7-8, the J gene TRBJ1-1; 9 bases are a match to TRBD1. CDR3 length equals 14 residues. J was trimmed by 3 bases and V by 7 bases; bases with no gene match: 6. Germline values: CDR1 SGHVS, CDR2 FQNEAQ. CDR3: CASKTGGAYTEAFF. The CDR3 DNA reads TGTGCCAGCAAAACAGGGGGCGCGTACACTGAAGCTTTCTTT.

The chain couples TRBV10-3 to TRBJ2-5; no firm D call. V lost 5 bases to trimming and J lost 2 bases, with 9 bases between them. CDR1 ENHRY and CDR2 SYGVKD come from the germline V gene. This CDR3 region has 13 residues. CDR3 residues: CAISLRLQETQYF. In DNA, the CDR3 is TGTGCCATCAGTCTGCGACTTCAAGAGACCCAGTACTTC.

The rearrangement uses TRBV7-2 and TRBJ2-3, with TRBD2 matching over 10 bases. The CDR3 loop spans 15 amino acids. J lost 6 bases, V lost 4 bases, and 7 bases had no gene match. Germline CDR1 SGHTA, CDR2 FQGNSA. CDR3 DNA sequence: TGTGCCAGCAGCTCCAGCGGGGGGGCCCCTGATACGCAGTATTTT. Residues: CASSSSGGAPDTQYF.

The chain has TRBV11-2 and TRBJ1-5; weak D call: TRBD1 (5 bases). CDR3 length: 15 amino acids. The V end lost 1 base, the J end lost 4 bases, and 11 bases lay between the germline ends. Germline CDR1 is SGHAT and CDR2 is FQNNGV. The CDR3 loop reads CASSLGPGLNQPQHF. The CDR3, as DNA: TGTGCCAGCAGCTTAGGCCCAGGGCTTAATCAGCCCCAGCATTTT.

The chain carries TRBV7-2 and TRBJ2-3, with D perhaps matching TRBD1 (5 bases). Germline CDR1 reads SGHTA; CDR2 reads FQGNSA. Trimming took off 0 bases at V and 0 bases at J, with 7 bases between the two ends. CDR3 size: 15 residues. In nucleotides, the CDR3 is TGTGCCAGCAGCTTAGCGGCAGGGAGCACAGATACGCAGTATTTT. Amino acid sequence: CASSLAAGSTDTQYF.

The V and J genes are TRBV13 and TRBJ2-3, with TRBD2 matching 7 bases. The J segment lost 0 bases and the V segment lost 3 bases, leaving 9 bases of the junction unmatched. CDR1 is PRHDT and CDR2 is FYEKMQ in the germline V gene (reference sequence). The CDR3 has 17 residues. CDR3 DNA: TGTGCCAGCAGCTTCTCCGGGGGGACCACTAGCACAGATACGCAGTATTTT. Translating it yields CASSFSGGTTSTDTQYF.

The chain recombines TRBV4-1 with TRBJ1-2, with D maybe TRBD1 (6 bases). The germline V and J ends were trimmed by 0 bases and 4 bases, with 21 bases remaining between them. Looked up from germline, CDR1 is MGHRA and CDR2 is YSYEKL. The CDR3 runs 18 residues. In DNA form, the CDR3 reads TGCGCCAGCAGCCAAGAGGCCCCATCGGCAGGGGCTGTCTATGGCTACACCTTC. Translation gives CASSQEAPSAGAVYGYTF.

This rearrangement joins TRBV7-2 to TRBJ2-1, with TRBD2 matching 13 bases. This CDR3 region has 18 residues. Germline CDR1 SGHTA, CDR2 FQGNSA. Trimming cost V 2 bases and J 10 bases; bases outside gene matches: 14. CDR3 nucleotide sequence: TGTGCCAGCAGCTTAAGTCTACCCGGGACTAGCGGGAAGGGGGAGCAGTTCTTC. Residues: CASSLSLPGTSGKGEQFF. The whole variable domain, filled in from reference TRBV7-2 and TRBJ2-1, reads GAGVSQSPSNKVTEKGKDVELRCDPISGHTALYWYRQSLGQGLEFLIYFQGNSAPDKSGLPSDRFSAERTGGSVSTLTIQRTQQEDSAVYLCASSLSLPGTSGKGEQFFGPGTRLTVL.

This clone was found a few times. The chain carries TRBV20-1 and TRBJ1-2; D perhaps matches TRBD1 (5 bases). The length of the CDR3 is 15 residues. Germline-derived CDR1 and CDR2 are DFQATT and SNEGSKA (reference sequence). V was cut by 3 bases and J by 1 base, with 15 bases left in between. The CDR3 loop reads CSASPFGGFNYGYTF. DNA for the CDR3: TGCAGTGCTAGTCCCTTCGGGGGTTTTAACTATGGCTACACCTTC.

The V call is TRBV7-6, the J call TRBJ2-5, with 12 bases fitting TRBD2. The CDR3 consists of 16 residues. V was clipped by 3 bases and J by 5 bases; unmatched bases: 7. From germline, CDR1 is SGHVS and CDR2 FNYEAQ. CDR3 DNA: TGTGCCAGCAGCTTCTCTTCCGGGACTAGCGGGGAGACCCAGTACTTC. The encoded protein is CASSFSSGTSGETQYF.

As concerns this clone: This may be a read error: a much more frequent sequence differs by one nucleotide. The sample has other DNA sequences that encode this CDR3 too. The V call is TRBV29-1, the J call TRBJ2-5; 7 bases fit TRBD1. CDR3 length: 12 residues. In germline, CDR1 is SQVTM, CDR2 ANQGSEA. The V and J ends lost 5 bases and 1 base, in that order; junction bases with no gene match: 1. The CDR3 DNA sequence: TGCAGCGTTAGGGACAGCCAAGAGACCCAGTACTTC. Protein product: CSVRDSQETQYF.

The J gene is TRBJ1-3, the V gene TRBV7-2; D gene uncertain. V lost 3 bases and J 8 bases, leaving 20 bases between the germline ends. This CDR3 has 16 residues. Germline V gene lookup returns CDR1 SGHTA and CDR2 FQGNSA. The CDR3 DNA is TGTGCCAGCAGCTTGAGAGCACCTGCGAGGGAACACACCATATATTTT. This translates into CASSLRAPAREHTIYF.

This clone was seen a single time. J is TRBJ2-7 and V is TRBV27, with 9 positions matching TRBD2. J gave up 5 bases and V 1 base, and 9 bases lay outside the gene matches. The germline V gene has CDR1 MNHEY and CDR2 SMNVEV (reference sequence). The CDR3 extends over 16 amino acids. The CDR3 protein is CASSLYSGGFRDEQYF. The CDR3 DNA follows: TGTGCCAGCAGTTTATATAGCGGGGGATTTAGGGACGAGCAGTACTTC.

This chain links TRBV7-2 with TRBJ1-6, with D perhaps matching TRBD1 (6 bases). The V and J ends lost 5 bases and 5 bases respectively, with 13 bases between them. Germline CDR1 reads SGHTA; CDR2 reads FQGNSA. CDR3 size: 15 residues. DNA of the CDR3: TGTGCCAGCAGCCTAACAGACAGGAATAATTCACCCCTCCACTTT. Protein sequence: CASSLTDRNNSPLHF.